The 6 T cell receptor beta chains given below trace back to one sample, sequenced in a study of T cells in Graves' hyperthyroidism and ophthalmopathy. RNA transcripts gave rise to amplified TCR beta CDR3 regions. The HTBI primer set was used in a first-round RT-PCR of the TCR CDR3. TCRdb independently ran MiXCR on the multiplex PCR reads; one entry per CDR3 protein. The table includes over 650,000 distinct CDR3 sequences, over 40% detected once. Material: peripheral blood or thyroid tissue (not recorded which). These receptors were collected from an adult man with Graves' disease, either hyperthyroidism or ophthalmopathy (not recorded which).

The chain employs TRBV13 and TRBJ1-1, with 11 bases identical to TRBD1. Germline CDR1 is PRHDT and CDR2 is FYEKMQ (reference sequence). The CDR3 loop spans 15 amino acids. V dropped 5 bases and J dropped 4; count of bases not matched to a gene: 6. The CDR3 DNA follows: TGTGCCAGCAGCGCGAGGGACAGGGGGAGCACTGAAGCTTTCTTT. It specifies CASSARDRGSTEAFF.

This clonotype was seen repeatedly, ten times or more. The chain uses TRBV2 and TRBJ1-5, with a weak D call TRBD1 (6 bases). Germline CDR1 SNHLY, CDR2 FYNNEI. The CDR3 is 13 residues long. Deletions cut 9 bases from V and 7 bases from J, with 16 bases between. The CDR3 DNA reads as TGTGCCAGTGGCGGGGGGCGCGAGCAGCCCCAGCATTTT. Translation gives CASGGGREQPQHF. Filled out from reference TRBV2 and TRBJ1-5, the complete variable domain reads EPEVTQTPSHQVTQMGQEVILRCVPISNHLYFYWYRQILGQKVEFLVSFYNNEISEKSEIFDDQFSVERPDGSNFTLKIRSTKLEDSAMYFCASGGGREQPQHFGDGTRLSIL.

This clonotype was detected only a few times. The rearrangement uses TRBV4-2 and TRBJ1-2; D unclear. The V gene lost 6 bases and the J gene lost 3 bases, with 14 bases spanning the gap. Germline values: CDR1 LGHNA, CDR2 YNFKEQ. This CDR3 contains 14 residues. CDR3 in amino acids: CASSFRGVDYGYTF. The CDR3 bases are TGTGCCAGCAGTTTTCGGGGAGTCGACTATGGCTACACCTTC.

Ten or more counts support this clonotype. This chain uses TRBV15 with TRBJ1-1, with 7 bases lining up with TRBD1. CDR1 and CDR2 (germline): LNHNV, YYDKDF (reference sequence). The CDR3 consists of 16 residues. V dropped 0 bases and J dropped 3; count of bases not matched to a gene: 7. CDR3 protein: CATSRDRTGVHTEAFF. The DNA for the CDR3 is TGTGCCACCAGCAGAGATCGGACAGGTGTTCACACTGAAGCTTTCTTT.

Turning to this clonotype: Possible read error: a much larger clone is one base away. This chain uses TRBV24-1 with TRBJ1-4; TRBD1 matches at 10 bases. There are 15 residues in the CDR3. From germline, CDR1 is KGHDR and CDR2 SFDVKD. CDR3 protein: CATSDGQGGFEKLLF. The CDR3 nucleotides read TGTGCCACCAGTGATGGACAGGGGGGATTTGAAAAACTGCTTTTT.

Points on this clonotype: The junction differs from germline at one of its ends, possibly a read error. This chain links TRBV7-9 with TRBJ1-2, with a tentative D call TRBD1 (6 bases). The CDR3 consists of 14 residues. Germline V CDR1 and CDR2: SEHNR, FQNEAQ (reference sequence). CDR3 DNA sequence: TGCGCCAGCAGCCAAGCCTCGGGGGGCTACGGCTACACCTTC. This codes for CASSQASGGYGYTF.